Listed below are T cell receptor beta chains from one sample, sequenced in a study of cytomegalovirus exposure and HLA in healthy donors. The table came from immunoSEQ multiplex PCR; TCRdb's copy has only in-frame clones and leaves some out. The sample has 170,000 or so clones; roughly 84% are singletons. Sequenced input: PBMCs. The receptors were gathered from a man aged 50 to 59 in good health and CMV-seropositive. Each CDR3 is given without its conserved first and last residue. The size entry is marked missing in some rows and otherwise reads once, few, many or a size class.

CDR3: ASSREQGPGSPLH
size: NA
V: TRBV11-3

CDR3: ASSPPLGTLNTEAF
size: NA
V: TRBV18

CDR3: ASSLVGGGMAGDEQF
size: NA
V: TRBV11-2

CDR3: SVEVQGRDTEAF
size: NA
V: TRBV29-1

CDR3: ASRISYNEQF
size: NA
V: TRBV27

CDR3: ASSSWTGSGEKLF
size: NA
V: TRBV6-5

CDR3: SASPGRAQH
size: NA
V: TRBV20-1

CDR3: ASSFIGGQGPYEQY
size: NA
V: TRBV5-1

CDR3: SVVGVLETQY
size: once
V: TRBV29-1

CDR3: ASSLNGVLTDTQY
size: NA
V: TRBV7-3

CDR3: ASSEKGRLAGEGTDTQY
size: NA
V: TRBV7-3

CDR3: ASTWRTGGFDEQF
size: NA
V: TRBV19

CDR3: ASSFGLAGGENIQY
size: NA
V: TRBV7-2

CDR3: ASSLGGANTEAF
size: NA
V: TRBV7-3

CDR3: ASSQPQGIPGNTIY
size: NA
V: TRBV4-1

CDR3: ASSGGTDQETQY
size: NA
V: TRBV11-3

CDR3: ATFLSSGGGNEQF
size: many
V: TRBV7-8

CDR3: ASSLTGFTEAF
size: few
V: TRBV5-4

CDR3: ASWMRGTPGGGYT
size: NA
V: TRBV6-5

CDR3: ASSLGGNNYGYT
size: NA
V: TRBV7-6

CDR3: ASSSPRLVTQY
size: once
V: TRBV7-8

CDR3: ASSLAVAREIPDTQY
size: NA
V: TRBV5-4

CDR3: ASSPIGIWGNTIY
size: NA
V: TRBV18

CDR3: ASSLRLGETQY
size: NA
V: TRBV7-6

CDR3: ASSQQLGLAYNQETQY
size: few
V: TRBV4-1

CDR3: ASSQPGHSYEQY
size: NA
V: TRBV19

CDR3: ASSFMAEIVNEQF
size: NA
V: TRBV25-1

CDR3: ASSLTGLARDEQF
size: NA
V: TRBV7-3

CDR3: ACYIRDRNNYGYT
size: once
V: TRBV30

CDR3: ASSLVPSGGTDTQY
size: NA
V: TRBV5-1

CDR3: ASSPGTGSSYNEQF
size: NA
V: TRBV5-1

CDR3: ASTVTMMFGDTEAF
size: NA
V: TRBV7-9

CDR3: ASSIAGQDGNIQY
size: NA
V: TRBV19

CDR3: ASTDRGGNQPQH
size: NA
V: TRBV21-1

CDR3: ASSLWRTYNEQF
size: few
V: TRBV5-6

CDR3: ASSGGQSNNQPQH
size: NA
V: TRBV6-5

CDR3: ASSQAFPPTGNEKLF
size: few
V: TRBV4-1

CDR3: ASSGGAGVGYT
size: NA
V: TRBV6-6